The sequence of this TCR beta chain was determined in a study of T cells after posttransplantation cyclophosphamide. Overall study findings and caveats: Later blood repertoires were often dominated by clones from the donor CD8+ memory compartment. Tissue-infiltrating T cells from skin or gut overlapped little with blood T cells. Recipient CMV seropositivity and CMV reactivation strongly tracked TRB clonality.

Cells defined as naive were viable CD3+CD4+ or CD3+CD8+ and CCR7+CD45RA+CD45RO-CD95-CD27+CD28+. Some clones are missing from TCRdb's copy, which holds only in-frame ones; the method was immunoSEQ multiplex PCR. The sample has about 31,000 clones; around nine tenths are singletons. The CDR3 sequence is 13 residues long. V gave up 6 bases and J gave up 1 base, with 7 bases separating them. Germline lookup yields CDR1 MDHEN and CDR2 SYDVKM. Remarks on this clone: Its matching antigen is unknown.

The rearrangement uses TRBV28 and TRBJ1-5; D is unclear. This clonotype originated in a man aged 30-40 years in good health and a related stem cell transplant donor. The sample comprised naive CD4+ T cells sorted from blood. The CDR3 nucleotides are TGTGCCAGCAGCCCCTTAAGCAATCAGCCCCAGCATTTT. Translated: CASSPLSNQPQHF.